The sequence of this TCR beta chain was determined in a study of a mutant IDH1 vaccine in newly diagnosed glioma. This table comes from immunoSEQ multiplex PCR, and its TCRdb copy is limited to in-frame clones, with some not included. This sample has approximately 62,000 clones, with approximately 81% found just once. The CDR3 consists of 13 residues. CDR1 and CDR2 (germline): MNHEY, SVGAGI. The ends were cut back, 5 bases at V and 1 base at J, with 8 bases in the middle. Comment on this clone: What it binds is not known. This sample includes further DNA sequences coding for the same CDR3.

Described time point: week 35, safety follow-up. Vaccination used 300 ug of mutant IDH1 20-mer peptide per dose, with topical imiquimod. The chain employs TRBV6-5 and TRBJ1-1; possible D gene TRBD1, 5 bases. The receptor was derived from a man aged 30 to 45 with glioma. Sample: PBMCs, taken from a glioma patient whose treatment included an IDH1 peptide vaccine. CDR3 coding DNA: TGTGCCAGCAGTCTGGGGCAGAACACTGAAGCTTTCTTT. It codes for CASSLGQNTEAFF.